This is a list of T cell receptor beta chains from one sample in a study of blood T cell repertoires in COVID-19. Some clones are missing from TCRdb's copy, which holds only in-frame ones; the method was immunoSEQ multiplex PCR. The sample lists approximately 100,000 clones; approximately 88% were seen once. The material sequenced was peripheral blood. The source is an older woman with acute or convalescent COVID-19. The CDR3 runs from the conserved cysteine through the conserved F or W. The D gene is left open where the match is weak. Clone size is given for some rows only: seen once, a few or many times, or a class if the clone is expanded.

clone_size,d_call,v_call,j_call,cdr3_nt,cdr3_aa
.,.,TRBV28,TRBJ2-7,TGTGCCAGCAGTTCCCGGGACAGGGTTTGGCTAGCGGGCTCCTACGAGCAGTACTTC,CASSSRDRVWLAGSYEQYF
.,.,TRBV4-1,TRBJ1-4,TGCGCCAGCAGCCAAGAGGTTTCAGGGATCGATGAAAAACTGTTTTTT,CASSQEVSGIDEKLFF
once,.,TRBV2,TRBJ1-2,TGTGCCAGCAGGGGACTCACCCAGGCGGCTAGTAGCTACACCTTC,CASRGLTQAASSYTF
.,.,TRBV11-2,TRBJ2-3,TGTGCCAGCAGCCCCGGACTGTATACGCAGTATTTT,CASSPGLYTQYF
once,.,TRBV21-1,TRBJ1-4,TGTGCCAGCAGCAAAGATCGGGAGGGAGCAACTAATGAAAAACTGTTTTTT,CASSKDREGATNEKLFF
.,TRBD2,TRBV2,TRBJ2-3,TGTGCCAGCATCAAAAGCCCCGGACTAGCGGACACAGATACGCAGTATTTT,CASIKSPGLADTDTQYF
.,.,TRBV18,TRBJ1-5,TGTGCCAGCTCACCACCGGGCTTGCCCCAGCATTTT,CASSPPGLPQHF
few,.,TRBV30,TRBJ1-6,TGTGCCTGGCACAGGGTAGGGAATTCACCCCTCCACTTT,CAWHRVGNSPLHF
.,.,TRBV7-3,TRBJ2-6,TGTGCCAGCACCACCACAGGAGCAGGGGCCAACGTCCTGACTTTC,CASTTTGAGANVLTF
.,TRBD1,TRBV5-8,TRBJ1-2,TGTGCCAGCAGTTTCAGTTTCGGACAGGGAAGGGGCGGCTACACCTTC,CASSFSFGQGRGGYTF
few,.,TRBV19,TRBJ1-4,TGTGCCAGTAGTGACTCCGGGTCCCGGAATGAAAAACTGTTTTTT,CASSDSGSRNEKLFF
.,TRBD2,TRBV7-2,TRBJ2-2,TGTGCCAGCAGCCCTGGACTAGCGGGAGCCGGGGAGCTGTTTTTT,CASSPGLAGAGELFF
.,TRBD1,TRBV5-1,TRBJ2-3,TGCGCCAGCAGCGTACAGGGGCCAAACACAGATACGCAGTATTTT,CASSVQGPNTDTQYF
.,.,TRBV10-1,TRBJ2-5,TGCGCCAGCAGCGAAGGGCAGGCCGGAGGGCAAGAGACCCAGTACTTC,CASSEGQAGGQETQYF
.,.,TRBV5-1,TRBJ1-1,TGCGCCAGCAGCTTGTCCCCAGGGGTTCGGAACACTGAAGCTTTCTTT,CASSLSPGVRNTEAFF
.,TRBD1,TRBV6-2/TRBV6-3,TRBJ2-1,TGTGCCAGCAGTTCTTTGGGACAGGGCGGGCCAGAGCAGTTCTTC,CASSSLGQGGPEQFF
few,.,TRBV28,TRBJ1-2,TGTGCCAGCAGTTTAGAGTACCAGGGGATGCGGGGCTACACCTTC,CASSLEYQGMRGYTF
.,TRBD1,TRBV19,TRBJ1-2,TGTGCCAGTAGTACCCGGGACAGGGGTAACTATGGCTACACCTTC,CASSTRDRGNYGYTF
.,.,TRBV5-1,TRBJ2-5,TGCGCCAGCAGCACATCCGGGGGAACGGGATTAGGGATAGAGACCCAGTACTTC,CASSTSGGTGLGIETQYF
.,.,TRBV15,TRBJ2-1,TGTGCCACCAGCAGAGATCCGCCCGGGACACTATCCTACAATGAGCAGTTCTTC,CATSRDPPGTLSYNEQFF
.,.,TRBV19,TRBJ2-3,TGTGCCAGTAAGTTCCAAGGGGCAGATACGCAGTATTTT,CASKFQGADTQYF
.,TRBD2,TRBV5-4,TRBJ2-2,TGTGCCAGCAGCTTGGAGGCTAGCGGGATTGACACCGGGGAGCTGTTTTTT,CASSLEASGIDTGELFF
.,.,TRBV29-1,TRBJ1-2,TGCAGCGTTGATTCTTTCAGGGGCTATGGCTACACCTTC,CSVDSFRGYGYTF
.,.,TRBV19,TRBJ1-1,TGTGCCAGTGCTGGGGGGGAGTCGAAAGCTTTCTTT,CASAGGESKAFF
.,.,TRBV7-6,TRBJ2-2,TGTGCCAGCAGCTTAGGAATATCAGCGACCGGGGAGCTGTTTTTT,CASSLGISATGELFF
.,TRBD2,TRBV3-1/TRBV3-2,TRBJ2-1,TGTGCCAGCAGCCCGGGACTACCTACGGGCAGTAATGAGCAGTTCTTC,CASSPGLPTGSNEQFF
.,.,TRBV29-1,TRBJ1-2,TGCAGCGTTGTACAGGGCTATGGCTACACCTTC,CSVVQGYGYTF
.,TRBD1,TRBV28,TRBJ1-5,TGTGCCAGCAGTTCCCTTACAGGGGAAAATCAGCCCCAGCATTTT,CASSSLTGENQPQHF
.,TRBD1,TRBV5-6,TRBJ1-6,TGTGCCAGCAGCTCCGACAGGGATATTGGATCACCCCTCCACTTT,CASSSDRDIGSPLHF
.,.,TRBV12-3/TRBV12-4,TRBJ1-1,TGTGCCAGCAGTTTTGGCGGGACTGAAGCTTTCTTT,CASSFGGTEAFF
.,TRBD2,TRBV11-2,TRBJ2-1,TGTGCCAGCAGGATCTCCCCGGGACTAGCGACGGACAATGAGCAGTTCTTC,CASRISPGLATDNEQFF
.,TRBD2,TRBV5-1,TRBJ2-3,TGCGCCAGCAGCTTGGGCGGGAGGGCCCCAGATACGCAGTATTTT,CASSLGGRAPDTQYF
.,TRBD1,TRBV5-1,TRBJ1-2,TGCGCCAGCAGCTCTAGTCCGACAGGGAAGGAGGGCTACACCTTC,CASSSSPTGKEGYTF
.,.,TRBV4-1,TRBJ2-5,TGCGCCAGCAGCCAAGAGGGCCACATTGGGGAGACCCAGTACTTC,CASSQEGHIGETQYF
.,.,TRBV18,TRBJ2-1,TGTGCCAGCTCACCACCGGGGGGAACCTACAATGAGCAGTTCTTC,CASSPPGGTYNEQFF
.,.,TRBV7-9,TRBJ1-3,TGTGCCAGCAGCGAATCGGGGGGTCCCTCTGGAAACACCATATATTTT,CASSESGGPSGNTIYF
once,.,TRBV7-8,TRBJ1-4,TGTGCCAGCACCCAGGGTGAGAAGGAAAAACTGTTTTTT,CASTQGEKEKLFF
few,TRBD1,TRBV19,TRBJ2-6,TGTGCCAGTAGTCTGCGGACAGGGGGCTCTGGGGCCAACGTCCTGACTTTC,CASSLRTGGSGANVLTF